These 13 T cell receptor beta chains came from one sample sequenced in a study of blood T cell repertoires in COVID-19. TCRdb's table, derived via immunoSEQ multiplex PCR, lists solely in-frame clones and lacks some. This table holds some 130,000 clones, roughly 90% found once. Material for sequencing was peripheral blood. All receptors derive from a man aged 45 to 65 with active COVID-19.

The V call is TRBV19, the J call TRBJ2-3; 11 bases line up with TRBD2. Germline V lookup: CDR1 LNHDA, CDR2 SQIVND (reference sequence). The CDR3 consists of 17 residues. J gave up 6 bases and V 6 bases, and 14 bases lay outside the gene matches. CDR3 nucleotide sequence: TGTGCCAGTAGATCTAAGGGAACTAGCGGGAGTCAGGATACGCAGTATTTT. Amino acid sequence: CASRSKGTSGSQDTQYF.

CDR3 in DNA: TGTGCCAGCAGCTTGCTTAGTCAGGGCCGACACACAGATACGCAGTATTTT. Amino acids: CASSLLSQGRHTDTQYF. This chain uses TRBV5-6 with TRBJ2-3; TRBD1 might be the D (5 bases). This CDR3 is built from 17 residues. Germline values: CDR1 SGHDT, CDR2 YYEEEE. Trimming removed 1 base from V and 2 bases from J, with 17 bases in between.

The V and J genes are TRBV11-2 and TRBJ1-1; D call uncertain. The CDR3 is 11 residues long. Looked up from germline, CDR1 is SGHAT and CDR2 is FQNNGV. Trimming pared 7 bases from V and 3 bases from J, leaving 6 bases between. The CDR3 DNA reads TGTGCCAGCAACAAATACACTGAAGCTTTCTTT. It is translated as CASNKYTEAFF.

The chain recombines TRBV2 with TRBJ1-3; D is undetermined. Trimming pared 2 bases from V and 0 bases from J, leaving 5 bases between. CDR3 length equals 14 residues. Germline loops: CDR1 SNHLY, CDR2 FYNNEI. The CDR3: CASSELSSGNTIYF. CDR3 DNA sequence: TGTGCCAGCAGTGAACTGAGCTCTGGAAACACCATATATTTT. The full variable domain, completed using reference TRBV2 and TRBJ1-3, is EPEVTQTPSHQVTQMGQEVILRCVPISNHLYFYWYRQILGQKVEFLVSFYNNEISEKSEIFDDQFSVERPDGSNFTLKIRSTKLEDSAMYFCASSELSSGNTIYFGEGSWLTVV.

This chain uses TRBV15 with TRBJ2-7; D is possibly TRBD2 (6 bases). This CDR3 contains 14 residues. In germline, CDR1 is LNHNV, CDR2 YYDKDF (reference sequence). The ends were cut back, 10 bases at V and 4 bases at J, with 20 bases in the middle. As DNA, the CDR3 is TGTGCCAAAGGGAGGAGCAGGGAATGTTACGAGCAGTACTTC. This sequence encodes CAKGRSRECYEQYF. Full variable domain (missing parts from reference TRBV15 and TRBJ2-7): DAMVIQNPRYQVTQFGKPVTLSCSQTLNHNVMYWYQQKSSQAPKLLFHYYDKDFNNEADTPDNFQSRRPNTSFCFLDIRSPGLGDTAMYLCAKGRSRECYEQYFGPGTRLTVT.

This chain connects TRBV14 to TRBJ1-1; 8 bases line up with TRBD1. Trimming removed 1 base from V and 5 bases from J; junction bases left unmatched: 9. Germline assignment: CDR1 SGHDN and CDR2 FVKESK. This CDR3 has 16 amino acids. The CDR3 spells CASSQGKGQVITEAFF. The CDR3 DNA reads TGTGCCAGCAGCCAAGGGAAGGGACAGGTCATTACTGAAGCTTTCTTT.

CDR3 in DNA: TGTGCCAGCAGACAGGGGGCCCGGGTCACTGAAGCTTTCTTT. Amino acids: CASRQGARVTEAFF. The chain couples TRBV11-2 to TRBJ1-1; TRBD1 matches 9 bases. Germline loops: CDR1 SGHAT, CDR2 FQNNGV. The CDR3 totals 14 residues. Losses at the gene ends were 6 bases for V and 4 bases for J; bases not matched to a gene: 6.

The chain has TRBV11-2 and TRBJ1-2; a possible D gene is TRBD1 (5 bases). Trimming removed 1 base from V and 3 bases from J, with 12 bases in between. This CDR3 has 15 residues. Per the germline V gene, CDR1 is SGHAT and CDR2 is FQNNGV. DNA of the CDR3: TGTGCCAGCAGCTTAGCACCTGGGGCCGACTATGGCTACACCTTC. This gives the protein CASSLAPGADYGYTF.

The count of this clone is one. The rearrangement links TRBV5-6 to TRBJ1-4; 9 bases agree with TRBD1. This CDR3 has 14 amino acids. V lost 4 bases to trimming and J lost 8 bases; unmatched junction nucleotides: 6. The germline gives CDR1 SGHDT, CDR2 YYEEEE. CDR3 nucleotides: TGTGCCAGCAGCCTGGACAGGGGCCGGGAAAAACTGTTTTTT. This codes for CASSLDRGREKLFF.

V usage is TRBV28 and J usage is TRBJ1-2; D remains unclear. V lost 7 bases, J lost 4 bases, and 16 bases lay in between. The CDR3 spans 14 residues. Germline CDR1 reads MDHEN; CDR2 reads SYDVKM. Here the CDR3 DNA reads TGTGCCAGCACTCAAGGAGGTGCCGTCTATGGCTACACCTTC. As protein: CASTQGGAVYGYTF.

Only a few counts were recorded for this clone. J is TRBJ1-5 and V is TRBV6-1; D is ambiguous. V lost 2 bases to trimming and J lost 7 bases, with 18 bases between them. The CDR3 has 16 residues. Per the germline V gene, CDR1 is MNHNS and CDR2 is SASEGT. The CDR3 DNA sequence: TGTGCCAGCAGTGAATCTGGTGAGGTGGGTGGGCAGCCCCAGCATTTT. It encodes CASSESGEVGGQPQHF.

The chain couples TRBV29-1 to TRBJ2-2; 8 nucleotides line up with TRBD1. The CDR3 is 13 residues long. Germline V lookup: CDR1 SQVTM, CDR2 ANQGSEA. J lost 4 bases, V lost 4 bases, and 2 bases had no gene match. This chain's CDR3 is CSVGQGSTGELFF. The DNA for the CDR3 is TGCAGCGTTGGACAGGGGAGCACCGGGGAGCTGTTTTTT.

The rearrangement uses TRBV12-3 or TRBV12-4 and TRBJ1-3, with TRBD1 identical over 7 bases. This CDR3 has 13 residues. V was pared by 2 bases and J by 8 bases, with 3 bases of the junction left unmatched. CDR3 in DNA: TGTGCCAGCAGTTTAAGGGGGCTCTACACCATATATTTT. Translation: CASSLRGLYTIYF.